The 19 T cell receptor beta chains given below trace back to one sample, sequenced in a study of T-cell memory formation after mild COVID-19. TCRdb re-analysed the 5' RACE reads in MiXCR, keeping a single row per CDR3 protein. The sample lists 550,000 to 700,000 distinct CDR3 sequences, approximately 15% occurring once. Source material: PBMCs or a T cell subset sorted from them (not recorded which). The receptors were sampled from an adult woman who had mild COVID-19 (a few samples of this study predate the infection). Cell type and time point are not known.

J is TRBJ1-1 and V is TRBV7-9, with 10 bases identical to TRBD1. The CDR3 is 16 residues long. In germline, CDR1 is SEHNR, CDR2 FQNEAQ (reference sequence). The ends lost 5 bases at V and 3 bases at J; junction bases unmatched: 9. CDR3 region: CASSTTDRGHDTEAFF. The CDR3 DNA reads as TGTGCCAGCAGCACTACAGACAGGGGGCACGACACTGAAGCTTTCTTT. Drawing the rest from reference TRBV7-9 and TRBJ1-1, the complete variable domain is DTGVSQNPRHKITKRGQNVTFRCDPISEHNRLYWYRQTLGQGPEFLTYFQNEAQLEKSRLLSDRFSAERPKGSFSTLEIQRTEQGDSAMYLCASSTTDRGHDTEAFFGQGTRLTVV.

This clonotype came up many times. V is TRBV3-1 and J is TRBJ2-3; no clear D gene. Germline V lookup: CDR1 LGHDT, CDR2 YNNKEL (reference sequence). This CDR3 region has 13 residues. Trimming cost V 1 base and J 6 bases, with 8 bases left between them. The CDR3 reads CASSQVIRDTQYF. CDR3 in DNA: TGTGCCAGCAGCCAAGTCATCCGGGATACGCAGTATTTT.

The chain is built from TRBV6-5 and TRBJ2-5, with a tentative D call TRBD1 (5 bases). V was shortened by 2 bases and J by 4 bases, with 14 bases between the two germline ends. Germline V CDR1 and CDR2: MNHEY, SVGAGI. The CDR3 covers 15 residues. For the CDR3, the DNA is TGTGCCAGCAGTTACGGGCAGGGTCGCGTAGAGACCCAGTACTTC. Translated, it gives CASSYGQGRVETQYF.

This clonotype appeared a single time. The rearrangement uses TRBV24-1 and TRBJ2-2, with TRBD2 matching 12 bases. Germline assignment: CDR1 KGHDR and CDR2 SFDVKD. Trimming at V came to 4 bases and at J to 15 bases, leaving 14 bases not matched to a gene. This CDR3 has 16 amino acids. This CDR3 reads CATSEPGLAGPLAMFF. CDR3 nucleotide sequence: TGTGCCACCAGTGAACCCGGACTAGCGGGGCCCCTAGCGATGTTTTTT.

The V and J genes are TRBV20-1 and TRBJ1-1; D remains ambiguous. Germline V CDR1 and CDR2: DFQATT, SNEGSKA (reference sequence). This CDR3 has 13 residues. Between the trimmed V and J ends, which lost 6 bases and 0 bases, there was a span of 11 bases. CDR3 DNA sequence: TGCAGTGCCGGCCCCGGGATGAACACTGAAGCTTTCTTT. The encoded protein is CSAGPGMNTEAFF.

CDR3 in amino acids: CASSLSSSGAKDYGYTF. CDR3 sequence (DNA): TGTGCCAGCAGTTTAAGTTCATCGGGGGCCAAGGACTATGGCTACACCTTC. V gene TRBV12-3 or TRBV12-4 combines with J gene TRBJ1-2; D is perhaps TRBD1 (6 bases). The CDR3 sequence is 17 residues long. The V end was cut by 2 bases, the J end by 3 bases, with 19 bases between.

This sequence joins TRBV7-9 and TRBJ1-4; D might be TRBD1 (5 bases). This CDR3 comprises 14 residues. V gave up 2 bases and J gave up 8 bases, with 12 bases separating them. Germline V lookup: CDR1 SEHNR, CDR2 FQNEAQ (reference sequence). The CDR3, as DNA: TGTGCCAGCAGCTTATCTATACAGGCCGAAAAACTGTTTTTT. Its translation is CASSLSIQAEKLFF.

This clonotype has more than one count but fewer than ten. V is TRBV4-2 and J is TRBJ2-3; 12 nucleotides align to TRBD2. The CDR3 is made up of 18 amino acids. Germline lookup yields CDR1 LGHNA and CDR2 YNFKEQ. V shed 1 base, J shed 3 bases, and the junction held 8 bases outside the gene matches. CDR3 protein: CASSQGLAGARGTDTQYF. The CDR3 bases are TGTGCCAGCAGCCAAGGACTAGCGGGGGCCCGGGGGACAGATACGCAGTATTTT.

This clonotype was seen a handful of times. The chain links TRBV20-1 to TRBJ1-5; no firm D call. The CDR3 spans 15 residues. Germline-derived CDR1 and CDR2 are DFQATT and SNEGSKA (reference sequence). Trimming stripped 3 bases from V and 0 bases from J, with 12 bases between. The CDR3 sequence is CSASPDFYSNQPQHF. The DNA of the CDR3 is TGCAGTGCTAGCCCGGACTTTTATAGCAATCAGCCCCAGCATTTT.

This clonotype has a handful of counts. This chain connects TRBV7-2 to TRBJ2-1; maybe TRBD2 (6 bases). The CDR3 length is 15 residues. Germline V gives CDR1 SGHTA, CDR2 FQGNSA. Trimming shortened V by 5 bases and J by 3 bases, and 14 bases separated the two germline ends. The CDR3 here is CASSRRGGGYNEQFF. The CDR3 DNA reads TGTGCCAGCAGCCGTAGGGGAGGTGGCTACAATGAGCAGTTCTTC.

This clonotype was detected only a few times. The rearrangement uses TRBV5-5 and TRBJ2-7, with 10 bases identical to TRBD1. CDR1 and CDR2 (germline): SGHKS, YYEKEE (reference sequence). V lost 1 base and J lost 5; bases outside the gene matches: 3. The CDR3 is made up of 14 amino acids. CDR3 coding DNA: TGTGCCAGCAGCTTGAGGGGGACAGGGGACGAGCAGTACTTC. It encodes CASSLRGTGDEQYF.

CDR3 region: CSVEVLGEERSYEQYF. CDR3 in DNA: TGCAGCGTTGAGGTTTTAGGGGAAGAGAGGTCCTACGAGCAGTACTTC. The genes are TRBV29-1 and TRBJ2-7, with D tentatively TRBD1 (5 bases). CDR1 is SQVTM and CDR2 is ANQGSEA in the germline V gene. V was trimmed by 3 bases and J by 1 base, leaving 19 bases between them. There are 16 residues in the CDR3.

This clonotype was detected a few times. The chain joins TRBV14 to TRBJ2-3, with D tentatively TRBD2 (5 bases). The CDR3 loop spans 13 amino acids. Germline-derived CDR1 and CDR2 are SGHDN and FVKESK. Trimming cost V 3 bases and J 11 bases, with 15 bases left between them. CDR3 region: CASSQVRTSWQYF. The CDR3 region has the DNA TGTGCCAGCAGCCAGGTCAGGACTTCATGGCAGTATTTT. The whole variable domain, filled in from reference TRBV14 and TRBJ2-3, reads EAGVTQFPSHSVIEKGQTVTLRCDPISGHDNLYWYRRVMGKEIKFLLHFVKESKQDESGMPNNRFLAERTGGTYSTLKVQPAELEDSGVYFCASSQVRTSWQYFGPGTRLTVL.

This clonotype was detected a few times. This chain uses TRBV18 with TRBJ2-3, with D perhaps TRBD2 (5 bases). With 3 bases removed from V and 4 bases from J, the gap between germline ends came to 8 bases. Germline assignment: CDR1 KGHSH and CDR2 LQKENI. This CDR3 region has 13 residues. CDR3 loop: CASSPDSADTQYF. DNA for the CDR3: TGTGCCAGCTCACCGGACTCAGCAGATACGCAGTATTTT.

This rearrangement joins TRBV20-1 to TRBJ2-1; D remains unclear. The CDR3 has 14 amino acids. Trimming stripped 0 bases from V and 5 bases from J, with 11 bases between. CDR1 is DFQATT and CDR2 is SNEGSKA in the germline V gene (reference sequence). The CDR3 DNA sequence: TGCAGTGCTAGAGATGCATCAGGCCACAATGAGCAGTTCTTC. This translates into CSARDASGHNEQFF.

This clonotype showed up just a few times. The chain's CDR3 is CASTLSGRMGTQYF. The CDR3 DNA follows: TGCGCCAGCACTTTGTCAGGGAGGATGGGTACGCAGTATTTT. The rearrangement joins TRBV10-2 to TRBJ2-3, with D tentatively TRBD2 (6 bases). Deletions cut 7 bases from V and 8 bases from J, with 19 bases between. Germline CDR1 and CDR2: WSHSY and SAAADI. This CDR3 is built from 14 residues.

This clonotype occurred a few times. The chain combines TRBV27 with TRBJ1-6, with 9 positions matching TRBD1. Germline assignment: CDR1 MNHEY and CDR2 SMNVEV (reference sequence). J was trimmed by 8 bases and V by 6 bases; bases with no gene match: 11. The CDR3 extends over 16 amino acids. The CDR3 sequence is CASSLGQGPFYSPLHF. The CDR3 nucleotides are TGTGCCAGCAGCCTGGGACAGGGTCCCTTTTATTCACCCCTCCACTTT.

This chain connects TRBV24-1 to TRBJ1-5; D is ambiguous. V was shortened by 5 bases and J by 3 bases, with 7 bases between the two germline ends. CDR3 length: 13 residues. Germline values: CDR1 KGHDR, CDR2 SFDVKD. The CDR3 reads CATSGGVNQPQHF. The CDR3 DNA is TGTGCCACCAGTGGCGGGGTCAATCAGCCCCAGCATTTT.

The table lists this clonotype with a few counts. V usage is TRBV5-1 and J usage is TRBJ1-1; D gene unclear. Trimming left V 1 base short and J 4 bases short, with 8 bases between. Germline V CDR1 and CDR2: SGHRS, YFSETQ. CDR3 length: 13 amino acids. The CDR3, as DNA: TGCGCCAGCAGCTTGCTCGGGTCCACTGAAGCTTTCTTT. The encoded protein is CASSLLGSTEAFF.